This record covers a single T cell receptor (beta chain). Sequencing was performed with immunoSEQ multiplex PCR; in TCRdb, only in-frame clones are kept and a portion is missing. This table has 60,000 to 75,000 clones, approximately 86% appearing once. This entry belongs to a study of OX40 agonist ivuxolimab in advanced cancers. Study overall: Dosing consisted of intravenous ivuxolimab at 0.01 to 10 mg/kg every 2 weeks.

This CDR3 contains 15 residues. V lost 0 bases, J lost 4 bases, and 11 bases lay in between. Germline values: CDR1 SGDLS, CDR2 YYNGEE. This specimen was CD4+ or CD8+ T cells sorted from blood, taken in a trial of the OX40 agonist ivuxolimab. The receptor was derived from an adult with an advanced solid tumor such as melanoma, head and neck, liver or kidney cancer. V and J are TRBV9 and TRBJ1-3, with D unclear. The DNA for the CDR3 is TGTGCCAGCAGCGTAGCTGGAGGCCGGGGAAACACCATATATTTT. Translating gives CASSVAGGRGNTIYF.